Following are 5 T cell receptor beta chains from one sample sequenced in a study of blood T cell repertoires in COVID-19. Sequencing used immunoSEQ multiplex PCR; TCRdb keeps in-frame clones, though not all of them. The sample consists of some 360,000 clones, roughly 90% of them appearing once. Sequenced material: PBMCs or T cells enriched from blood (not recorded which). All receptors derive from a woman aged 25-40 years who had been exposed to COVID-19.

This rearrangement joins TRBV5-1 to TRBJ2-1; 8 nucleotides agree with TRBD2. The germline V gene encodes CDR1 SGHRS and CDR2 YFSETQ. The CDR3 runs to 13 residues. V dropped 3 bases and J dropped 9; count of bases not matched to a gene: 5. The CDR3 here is CASSWREEGEQFF. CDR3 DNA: TGCGCCAGCAGCTGGCGGGAGGAGGGTGAGCAGTTCTTC.

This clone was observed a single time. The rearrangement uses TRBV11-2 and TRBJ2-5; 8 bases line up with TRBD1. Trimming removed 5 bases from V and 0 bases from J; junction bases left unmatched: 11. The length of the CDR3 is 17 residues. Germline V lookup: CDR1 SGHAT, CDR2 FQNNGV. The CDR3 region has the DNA TGTGCCAGCAGCCCTCTTCGACAGGGGATATACCAAGAGACCCAGTACTTC. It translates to CASSPLRQGIYQETQYF.

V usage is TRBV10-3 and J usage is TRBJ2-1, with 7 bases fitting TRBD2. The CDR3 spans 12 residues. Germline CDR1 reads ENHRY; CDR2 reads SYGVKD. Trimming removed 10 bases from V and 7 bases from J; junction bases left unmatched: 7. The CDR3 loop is CATMFGGNEQFF. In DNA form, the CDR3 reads TGTGCCACCATGTTCGGGGGGAATGAGCAGTTCTTC.

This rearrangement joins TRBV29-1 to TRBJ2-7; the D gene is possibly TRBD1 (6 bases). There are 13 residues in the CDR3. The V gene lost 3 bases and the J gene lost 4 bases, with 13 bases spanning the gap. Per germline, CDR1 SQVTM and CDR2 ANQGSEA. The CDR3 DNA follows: TGCAGCGTTGAGGCAGGGGTAGGGTACGAGCAGTACTTC. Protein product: CSVEAGVGYEQYF.

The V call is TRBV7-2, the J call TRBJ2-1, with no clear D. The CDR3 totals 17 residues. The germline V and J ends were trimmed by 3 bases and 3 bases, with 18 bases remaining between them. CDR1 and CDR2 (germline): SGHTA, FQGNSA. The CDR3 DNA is TGTGCCAGCAGCTTGCGAATCACCGACACTCACTACAATGAGCAGTTCTTC. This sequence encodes CASSLRITDTHYNEQFF.